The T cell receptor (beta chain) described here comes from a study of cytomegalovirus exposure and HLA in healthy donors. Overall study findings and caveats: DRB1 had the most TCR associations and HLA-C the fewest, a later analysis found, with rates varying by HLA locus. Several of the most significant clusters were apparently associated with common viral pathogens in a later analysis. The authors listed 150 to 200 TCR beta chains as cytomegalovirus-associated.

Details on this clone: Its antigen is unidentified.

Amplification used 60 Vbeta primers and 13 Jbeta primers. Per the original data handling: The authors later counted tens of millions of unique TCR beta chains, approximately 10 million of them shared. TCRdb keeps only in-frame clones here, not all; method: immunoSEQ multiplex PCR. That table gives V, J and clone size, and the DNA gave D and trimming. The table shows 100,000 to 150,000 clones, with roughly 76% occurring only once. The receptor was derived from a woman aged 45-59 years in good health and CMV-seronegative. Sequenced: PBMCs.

The CDR3 DNA sequence: TGTGCCAGCAGACCGACAGGGGCTTTTAATGAAAAACTGTTTTTT. Protein: CASRPTGAFNEKLFF. V usage is TRBV28 and J usage is TRBJ1-4; TRBD1 matches 8 bases. V trimming: 6 bases; J trimming: 4 bases; junction bases outside the gene matches: 7. The length of the CDR3 is 15 residues. Germline V gene lookup returns CDR1 MDHEN and CDR2 SYDVKM.